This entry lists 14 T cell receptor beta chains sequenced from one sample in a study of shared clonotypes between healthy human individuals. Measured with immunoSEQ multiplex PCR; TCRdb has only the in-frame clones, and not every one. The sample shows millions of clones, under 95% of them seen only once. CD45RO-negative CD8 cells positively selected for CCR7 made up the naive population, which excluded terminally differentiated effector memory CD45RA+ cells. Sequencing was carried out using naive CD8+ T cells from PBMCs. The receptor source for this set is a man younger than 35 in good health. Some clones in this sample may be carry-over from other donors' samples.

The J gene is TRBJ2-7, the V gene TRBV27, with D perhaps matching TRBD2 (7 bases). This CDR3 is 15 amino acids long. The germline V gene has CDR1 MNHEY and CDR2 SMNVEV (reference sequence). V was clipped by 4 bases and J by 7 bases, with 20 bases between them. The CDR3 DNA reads TGTGCCAGCAGTTCCCCGGGGGCGGGAGTCGCTGAGCAGTACTTC. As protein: CASSSPGAGVAEQYF.

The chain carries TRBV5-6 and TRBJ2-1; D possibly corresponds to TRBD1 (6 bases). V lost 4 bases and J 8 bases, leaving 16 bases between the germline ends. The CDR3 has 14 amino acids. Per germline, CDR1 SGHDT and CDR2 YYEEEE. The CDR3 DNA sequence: TGTGCCAGCAGCCCACTCCCAAGGACAGATGAGCAGTTCTTC. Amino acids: CASSPLPRTDEQFF.

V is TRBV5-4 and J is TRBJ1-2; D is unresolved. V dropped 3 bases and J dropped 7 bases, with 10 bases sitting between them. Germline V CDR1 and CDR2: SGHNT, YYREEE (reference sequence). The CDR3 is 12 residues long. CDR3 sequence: CASSSLVVGYTF. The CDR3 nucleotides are TGTGCCAGCAGCTCCCTGGTCGTTGGCTACACCTTC. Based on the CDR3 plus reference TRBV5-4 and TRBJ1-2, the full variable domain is ETGVTQSPTHLIKTRGQQVTLRCSSQSGHNTVSWYQQALGQGPQFIFQYYREEENGRGNFPPRFSGLQFPNYSSELNVNALELDDSALYLCASSSLVVGYTFGSGTRLTVV.

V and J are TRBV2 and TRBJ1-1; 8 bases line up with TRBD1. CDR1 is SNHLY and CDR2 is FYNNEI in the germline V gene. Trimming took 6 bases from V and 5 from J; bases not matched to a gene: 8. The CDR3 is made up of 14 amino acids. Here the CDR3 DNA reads TGTGCCAGCAGAGCCCAGGGGGCGAGAACTGAAGCTTTCTTT. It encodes CASRAQGARTEAFF.

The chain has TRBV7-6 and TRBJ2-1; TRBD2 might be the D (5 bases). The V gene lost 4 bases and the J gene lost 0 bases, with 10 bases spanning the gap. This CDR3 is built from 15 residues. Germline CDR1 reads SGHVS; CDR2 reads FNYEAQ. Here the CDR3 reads CASSSSSSSYNEQFF. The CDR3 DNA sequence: TGTGCCAGCAGCTCTAGCTCGAGCTCCTACAATGAGCAGTTCTTC. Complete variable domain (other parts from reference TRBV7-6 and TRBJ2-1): GAGVSQSPRYKVTKRGQDVALRCDPISGHVSLYWYRQALGQGPEFLTYFNYEAQQDKSGLPNDRFSAERPEGSISTLTIQRTEQRDSAMYRCASSSSSSSYNEQFFGPGTRLTVL.

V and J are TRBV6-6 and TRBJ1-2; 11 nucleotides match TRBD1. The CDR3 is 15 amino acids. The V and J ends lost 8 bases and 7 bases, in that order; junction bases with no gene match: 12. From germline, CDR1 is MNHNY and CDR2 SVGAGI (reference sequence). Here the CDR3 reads CASLPGQGVTSGYTF. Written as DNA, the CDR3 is TGTGCCAGCCTCCCGGGACAGGGGGTGACTTCTGGCTACACCTTC.

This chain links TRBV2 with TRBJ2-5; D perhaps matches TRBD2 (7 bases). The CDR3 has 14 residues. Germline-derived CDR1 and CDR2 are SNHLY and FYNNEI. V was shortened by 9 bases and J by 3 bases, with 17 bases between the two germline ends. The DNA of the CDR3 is TGTGCCAGAGGGGGGGCCCCTGGGGAAGAGACCCAGTACTTC. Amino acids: CARGGAPGEETQYF. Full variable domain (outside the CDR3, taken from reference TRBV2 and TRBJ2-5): EPEVTQTPSHQVTQMGQEVILRCVPISNHLYFYWYRQILGQKVEFLVSFYNNEISEKSEIFDDQFSVERPDGSNFTLKIRSTKLEDSAMYFCARGGAPGEETQYFGPGTRLLVL.

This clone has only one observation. The CDR3 DNA follows: TGTGCCAGCAGCAGGGGACTAGCCACCGAGCAGTACTTC. It specifies CASSRGLATEQYF. The chain has TRBV7-2 and TRBJ2-7; 9 bases agree with TRBD2. V lost 5 bases, J lost 6 bases, and 5 bases stayed unmatched. CDR1 and CDR2 (germline): SGHTA, FQGNSA. The CDR3 is 13 amino acids.

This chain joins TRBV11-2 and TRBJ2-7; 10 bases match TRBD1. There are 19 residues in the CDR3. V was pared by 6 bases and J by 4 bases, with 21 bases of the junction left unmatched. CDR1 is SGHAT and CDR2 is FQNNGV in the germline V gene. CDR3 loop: CASRRDRDRGPSGGYEQYF. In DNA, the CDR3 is TGTGCCAGCAGAAGGGACCGGGACAGGGGCCCTTCTGGGGGGTACGAGCAGTACTTC.

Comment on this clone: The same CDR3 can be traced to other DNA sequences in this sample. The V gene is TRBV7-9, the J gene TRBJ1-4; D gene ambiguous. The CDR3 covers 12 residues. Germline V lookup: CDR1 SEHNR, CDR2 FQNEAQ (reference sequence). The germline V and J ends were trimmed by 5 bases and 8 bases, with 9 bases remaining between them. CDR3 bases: TGTGCCAGCAGCCCCCTTGGGGAAAAACTGTTTTTT. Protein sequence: CASSPLGEKLFF.

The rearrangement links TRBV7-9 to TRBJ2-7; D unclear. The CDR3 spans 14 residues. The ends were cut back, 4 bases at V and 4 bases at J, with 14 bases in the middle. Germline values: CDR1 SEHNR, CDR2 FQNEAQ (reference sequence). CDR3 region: CASSSQIQPYEQYF. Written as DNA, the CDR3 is TGTGCCAGCAGCTCACAAATACAACCGTACGAGCAGTACTTC.

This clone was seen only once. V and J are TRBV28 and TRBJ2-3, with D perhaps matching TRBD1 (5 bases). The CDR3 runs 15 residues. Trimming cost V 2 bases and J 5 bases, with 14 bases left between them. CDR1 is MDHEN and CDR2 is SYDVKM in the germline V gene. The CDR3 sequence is CASSLKAGLGDTQYF. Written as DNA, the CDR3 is TGTGCCAGCAGTTTAAAAGCAGGGTTAGGAGATACGCAGTATTTT. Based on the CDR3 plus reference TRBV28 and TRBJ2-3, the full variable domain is DVKVTQSSRYLVKRTGEKVFLECVQDMDHENMFWYRQDPGLGLRLIYFSYDVKMKEKGDIPEGYSVSREKKERFSLILESASTNQTSMYLCASSLKAGLGDTQYFGPGTRLTVL.

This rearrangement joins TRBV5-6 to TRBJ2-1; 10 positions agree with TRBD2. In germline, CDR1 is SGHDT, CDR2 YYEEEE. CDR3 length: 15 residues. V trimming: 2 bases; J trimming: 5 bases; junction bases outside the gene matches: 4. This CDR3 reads CASSFISGRNNEQFF. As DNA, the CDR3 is TGTGCCAGCAGCTTCATTAGCGGGAGGAACAATGAGCAGTTCTTC.

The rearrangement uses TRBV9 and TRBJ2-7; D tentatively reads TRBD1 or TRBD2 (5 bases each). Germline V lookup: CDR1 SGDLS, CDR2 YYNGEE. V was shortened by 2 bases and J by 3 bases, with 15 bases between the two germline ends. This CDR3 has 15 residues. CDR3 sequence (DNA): TGTGCCAGCAGCGTCGCACACGGGGCCTACTACGAGCAGTACTTC. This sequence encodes CASSVAHGAYYEQYF.